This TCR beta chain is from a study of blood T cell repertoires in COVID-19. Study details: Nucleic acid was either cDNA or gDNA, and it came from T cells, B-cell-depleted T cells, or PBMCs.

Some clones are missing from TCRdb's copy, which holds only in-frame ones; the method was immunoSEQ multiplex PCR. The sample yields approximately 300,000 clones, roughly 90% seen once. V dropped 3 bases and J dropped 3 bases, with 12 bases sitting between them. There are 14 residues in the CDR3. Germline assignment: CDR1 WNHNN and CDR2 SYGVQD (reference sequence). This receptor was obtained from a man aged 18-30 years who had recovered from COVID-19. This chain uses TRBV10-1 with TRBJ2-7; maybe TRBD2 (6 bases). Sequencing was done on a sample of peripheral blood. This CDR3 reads CASSDSREIYEQYF. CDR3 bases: TGCGCCAGCAGTGACTCCCGGGAGATCTACGAGCAGTACTTC.